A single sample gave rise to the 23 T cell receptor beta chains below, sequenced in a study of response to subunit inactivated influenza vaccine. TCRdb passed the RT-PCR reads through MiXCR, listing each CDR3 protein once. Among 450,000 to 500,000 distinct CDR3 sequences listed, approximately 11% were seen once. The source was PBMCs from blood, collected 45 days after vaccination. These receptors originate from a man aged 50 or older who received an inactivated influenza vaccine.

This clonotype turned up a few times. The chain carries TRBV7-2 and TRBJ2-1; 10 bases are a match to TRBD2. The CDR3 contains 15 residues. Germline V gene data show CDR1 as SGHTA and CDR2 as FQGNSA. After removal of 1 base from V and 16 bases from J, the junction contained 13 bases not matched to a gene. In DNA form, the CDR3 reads TGTGCCAGCAGCTTAGACTTCCCTACTAGCGGGGCCCCTTTCTTC. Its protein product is CASSLDFPTSGAPFF.

CDR3 nucleotides: TGCAGTGCTAGAGATCTTGAGACCTACAATGAGCAGTTCTTC. This translates into CSARDLETYNEQFF. This chain links TRBV20-1 with TRBJ2-1; D not resolved. CDR3 length: 14 amino acids. V lost 0 bases, J lost 2 bases, and 8 bases lay in between. From germline, CDR1 is DFQATT and CDR2 SNEGSKA (reference sequence).

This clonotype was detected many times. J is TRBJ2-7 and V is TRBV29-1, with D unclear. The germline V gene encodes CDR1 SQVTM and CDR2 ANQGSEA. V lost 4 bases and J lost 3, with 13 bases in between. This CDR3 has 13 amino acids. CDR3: CSVGGRSIYEQYF. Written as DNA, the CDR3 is TGCAGCGTTGGCGGTAGATCGATCTACGAGCAGTACTTC.

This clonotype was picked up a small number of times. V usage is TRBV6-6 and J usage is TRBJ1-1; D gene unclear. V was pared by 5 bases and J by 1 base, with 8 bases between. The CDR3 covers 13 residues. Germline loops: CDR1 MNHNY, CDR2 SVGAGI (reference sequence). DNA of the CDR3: TGTGCCAGCAGTACACAGCCGAACACTGAAGCTTTCTTT. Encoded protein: CASSTQPNTEAFF.

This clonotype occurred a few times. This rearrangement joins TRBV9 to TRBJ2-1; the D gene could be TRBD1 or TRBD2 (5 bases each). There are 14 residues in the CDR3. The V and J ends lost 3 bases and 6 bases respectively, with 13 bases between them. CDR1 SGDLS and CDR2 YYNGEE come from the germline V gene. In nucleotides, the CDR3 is TGTGCCAGCAGCGATAGGGACCTCCCCAATGAGCAGTTCTTC. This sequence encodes CASSDRDLPNEQFF.

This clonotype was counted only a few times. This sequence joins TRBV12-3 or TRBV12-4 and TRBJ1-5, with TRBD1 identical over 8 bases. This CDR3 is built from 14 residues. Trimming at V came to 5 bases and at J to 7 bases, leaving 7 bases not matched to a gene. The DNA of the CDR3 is TGTGCCAGCAGTGGAGACAGGGGACGGCAGCCCCAGCATTTT. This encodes CASSGDRGRQPQHF.

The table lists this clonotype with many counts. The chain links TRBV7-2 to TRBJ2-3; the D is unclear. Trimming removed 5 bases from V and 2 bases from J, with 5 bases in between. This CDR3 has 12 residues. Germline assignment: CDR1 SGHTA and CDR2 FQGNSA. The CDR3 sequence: CASSQYTDTQYF. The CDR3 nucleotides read TGTGCCAGCAGCCAATACACAGATACGCAGTATTTT.

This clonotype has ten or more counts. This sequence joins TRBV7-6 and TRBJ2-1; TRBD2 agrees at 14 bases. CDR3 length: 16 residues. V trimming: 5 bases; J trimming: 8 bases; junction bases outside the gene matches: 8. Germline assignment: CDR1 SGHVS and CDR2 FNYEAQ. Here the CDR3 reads CASSPGLAGVLDEQFF. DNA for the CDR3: TGTGCCAGCAGCCCGGGACTAGCGGGAGTACTGGATGAGCAGTTCTTC.

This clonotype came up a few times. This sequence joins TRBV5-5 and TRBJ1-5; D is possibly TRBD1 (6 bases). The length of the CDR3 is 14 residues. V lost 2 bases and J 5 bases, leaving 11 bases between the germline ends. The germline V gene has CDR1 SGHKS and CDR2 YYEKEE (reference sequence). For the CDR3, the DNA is TGTGCCAGCAGCTTCACCTACAGGGATCAGCCCCAGCATTTT. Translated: CASSFTYRDQPQHF.

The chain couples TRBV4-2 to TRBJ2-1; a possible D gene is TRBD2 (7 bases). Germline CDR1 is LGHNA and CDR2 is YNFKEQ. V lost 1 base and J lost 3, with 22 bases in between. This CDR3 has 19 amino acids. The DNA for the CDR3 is TGTGCCAGCAGCCAAGCAGATCGGGGGCCCAGCGGGAACTACAATGAGCAGTTCTTC. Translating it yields CASSQADRGPSGNYNEQFF.

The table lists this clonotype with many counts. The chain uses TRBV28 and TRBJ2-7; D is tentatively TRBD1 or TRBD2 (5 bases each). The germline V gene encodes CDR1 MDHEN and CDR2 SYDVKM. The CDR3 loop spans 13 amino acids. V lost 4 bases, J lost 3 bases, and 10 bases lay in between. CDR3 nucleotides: TGTGCCAGCAGTTGGGACCCAGTCTACGAGCAGTACTTC. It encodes CASSWDPVYEQYF.

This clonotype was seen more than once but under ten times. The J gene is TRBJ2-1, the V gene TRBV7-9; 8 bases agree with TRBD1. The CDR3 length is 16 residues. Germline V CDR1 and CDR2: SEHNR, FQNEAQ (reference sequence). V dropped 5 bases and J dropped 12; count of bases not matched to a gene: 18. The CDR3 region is CASSPGQGLGVDGQFF. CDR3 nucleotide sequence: TGTGCCAGCAGCCCCGGACAGGGTTTGGGGGTCGATGGGCAGTTCTTC.

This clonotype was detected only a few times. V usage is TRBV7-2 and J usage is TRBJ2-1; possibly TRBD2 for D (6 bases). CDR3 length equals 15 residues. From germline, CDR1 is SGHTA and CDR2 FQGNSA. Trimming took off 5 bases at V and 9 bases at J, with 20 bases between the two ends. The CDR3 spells CASSPAGLGGTEQFF. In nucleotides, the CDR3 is TGTGCCAGCAGCCCGGCGGGGTTGGGGGGTACTGAGCAGTTCTTC.

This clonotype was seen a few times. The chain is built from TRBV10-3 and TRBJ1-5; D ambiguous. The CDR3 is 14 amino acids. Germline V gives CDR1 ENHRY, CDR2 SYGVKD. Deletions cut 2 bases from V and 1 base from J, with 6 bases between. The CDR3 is CAISERVSNQPQHF. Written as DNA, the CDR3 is TGTGCCATCAGTGAGCGAGTAAGCAATCAGCCCCAGCATTTT.

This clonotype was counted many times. Here the CDR3 reads CSVASGSRRETQYF. The CDR3 DNA sequence: TGCAGCGTTGCTAGCGGGAGTCGTAGAGAGACCCAGTACTTC. This chain joins TRBV29-1 and TRBJ2-5; 10 bases agree with TRBD2. The CDR3 runs to 14 residues. Germline-derived CDR1 and CDR2 are SQVTM and ANQGSEA. After removal of 4 bases from V and 4 bases from J, the junction contained 6 bases not matched to a gene.

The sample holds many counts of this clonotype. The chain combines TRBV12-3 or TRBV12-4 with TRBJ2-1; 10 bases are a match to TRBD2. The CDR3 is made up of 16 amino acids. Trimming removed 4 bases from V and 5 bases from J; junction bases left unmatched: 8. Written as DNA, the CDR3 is TGTGCCAGCAGTTCGAAACTAGCGGGAAGGGACAATGAGCAGTTCTTC. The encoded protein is CASSSKLAGRDNEQFF.

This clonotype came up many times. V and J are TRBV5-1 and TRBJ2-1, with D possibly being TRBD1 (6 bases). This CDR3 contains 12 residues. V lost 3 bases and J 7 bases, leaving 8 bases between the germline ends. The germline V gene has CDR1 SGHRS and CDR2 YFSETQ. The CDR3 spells CASSSGVNEQFF. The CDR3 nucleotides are TGCGCCAGCAGCTCAGGGGTGAATGAGCAGTTCTTC.

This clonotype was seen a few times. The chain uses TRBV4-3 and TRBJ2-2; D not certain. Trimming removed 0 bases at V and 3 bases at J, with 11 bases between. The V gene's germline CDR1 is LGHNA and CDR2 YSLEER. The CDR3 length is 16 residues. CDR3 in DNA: TGCGCCAGCAGCCAAGACCCTCCCCAGGACACCGGGGAGCTGTTTTTT. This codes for CASSQDPPQDTGELFF.

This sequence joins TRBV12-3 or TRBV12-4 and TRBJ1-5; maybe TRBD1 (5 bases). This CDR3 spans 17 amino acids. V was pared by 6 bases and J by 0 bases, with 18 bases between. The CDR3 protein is CASSLPFVGDSNQPQHF. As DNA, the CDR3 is TGTGCCAGCAGCCTCCCCTTTGTGGGGGATAGCAATCAGCCCCAGCATTTT.

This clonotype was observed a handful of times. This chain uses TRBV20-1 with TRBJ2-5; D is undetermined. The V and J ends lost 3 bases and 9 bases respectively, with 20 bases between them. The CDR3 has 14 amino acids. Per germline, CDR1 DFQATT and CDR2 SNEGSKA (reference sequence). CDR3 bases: TGCAGTGCTAGTCGTCCGACTGTTCCCGGGCCCCAGTACTTC. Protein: CSASRPTVPGPQYF.

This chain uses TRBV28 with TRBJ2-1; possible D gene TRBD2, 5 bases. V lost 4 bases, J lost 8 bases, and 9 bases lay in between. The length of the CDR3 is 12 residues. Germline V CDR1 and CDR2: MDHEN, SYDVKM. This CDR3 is CASSSLAYEQFF. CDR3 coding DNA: TGTGCCAGCAGTTCTCTAGCATATGAGCAGTTCTTC.

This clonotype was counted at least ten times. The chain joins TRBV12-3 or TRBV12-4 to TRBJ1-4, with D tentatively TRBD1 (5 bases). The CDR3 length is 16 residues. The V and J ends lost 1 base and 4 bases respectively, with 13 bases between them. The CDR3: CASSLGGDGLNEKLFF. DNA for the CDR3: TGTGCCAGCAGTTTAGGAGGGGATGGGCTTAATGAAAAACTGTTTTTT.

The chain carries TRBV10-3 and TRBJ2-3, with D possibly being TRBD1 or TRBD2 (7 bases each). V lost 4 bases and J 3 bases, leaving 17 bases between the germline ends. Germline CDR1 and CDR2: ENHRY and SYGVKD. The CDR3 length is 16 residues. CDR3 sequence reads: CAISAAGRGGTDTQYF. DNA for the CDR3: TGTGCCATCAGTGCCGCAGGCAGGGGGGGGACAGATACGCAGTATTTT.